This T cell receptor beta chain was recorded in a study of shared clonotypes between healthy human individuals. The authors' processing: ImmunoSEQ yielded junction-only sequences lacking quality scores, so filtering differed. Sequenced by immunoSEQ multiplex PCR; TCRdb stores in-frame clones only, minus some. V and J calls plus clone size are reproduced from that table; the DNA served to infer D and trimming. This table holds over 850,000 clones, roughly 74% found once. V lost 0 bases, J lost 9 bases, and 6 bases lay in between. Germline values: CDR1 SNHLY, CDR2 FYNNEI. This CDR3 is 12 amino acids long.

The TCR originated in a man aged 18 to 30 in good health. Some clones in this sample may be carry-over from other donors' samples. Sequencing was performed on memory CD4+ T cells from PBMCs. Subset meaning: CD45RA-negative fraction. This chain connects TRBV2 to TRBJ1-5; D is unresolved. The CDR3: CASSEASRPQHF. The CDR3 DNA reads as TGTGCCAGCAGTGAAGCCTCACGGCCCCAGCATTTT.